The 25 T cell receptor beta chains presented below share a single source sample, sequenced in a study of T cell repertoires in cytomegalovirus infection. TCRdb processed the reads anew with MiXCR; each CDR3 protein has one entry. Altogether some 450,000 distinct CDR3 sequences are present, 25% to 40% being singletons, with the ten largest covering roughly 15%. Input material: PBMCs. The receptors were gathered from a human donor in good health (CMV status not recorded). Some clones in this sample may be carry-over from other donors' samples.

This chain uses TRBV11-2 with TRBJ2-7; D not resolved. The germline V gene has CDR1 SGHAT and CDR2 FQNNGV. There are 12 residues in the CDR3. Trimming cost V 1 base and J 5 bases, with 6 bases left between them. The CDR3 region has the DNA TGTGCCAGCAGCTTAGTCGTCCACGAGCAGTACTTC. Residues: CASSLVVHEQYF.

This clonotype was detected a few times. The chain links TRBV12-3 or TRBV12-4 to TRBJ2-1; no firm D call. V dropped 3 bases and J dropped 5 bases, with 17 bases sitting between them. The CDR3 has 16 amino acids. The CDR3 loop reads CASSFFSRSNDNEQFF. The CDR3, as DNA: TGTGCCAGCAGTTTTTTCTCTAGGTCTAACGACAATGAGCAGTTCTTC.

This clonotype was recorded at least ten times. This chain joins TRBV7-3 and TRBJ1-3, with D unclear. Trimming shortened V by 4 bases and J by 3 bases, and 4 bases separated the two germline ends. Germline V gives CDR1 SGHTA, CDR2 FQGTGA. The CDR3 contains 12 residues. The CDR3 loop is CASSSGGNTIYF. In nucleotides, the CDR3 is TGTGCCAGCAGCTCAGGTGGAAACACCATATATTTT. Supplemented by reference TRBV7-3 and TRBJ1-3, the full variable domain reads GAGVSQTPSNKVTEKGKYVELRCDPISGHTALYWYRQSLGQGPEFLIYFQGTGAADDSGLPNDRFFAVRPEGSVSTLKIQRTERGDSAVYLCASSSGGNTIYFGEGSWLTVV.

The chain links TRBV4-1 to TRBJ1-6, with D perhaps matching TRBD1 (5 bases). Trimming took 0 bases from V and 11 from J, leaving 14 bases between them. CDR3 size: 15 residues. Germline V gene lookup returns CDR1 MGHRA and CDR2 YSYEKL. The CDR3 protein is CASSQEWGLGPPLHF. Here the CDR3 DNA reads TGCGCCAGCAGCCAAGAGTGGGGCTTAGGTCCACCCCTCCACTTT.

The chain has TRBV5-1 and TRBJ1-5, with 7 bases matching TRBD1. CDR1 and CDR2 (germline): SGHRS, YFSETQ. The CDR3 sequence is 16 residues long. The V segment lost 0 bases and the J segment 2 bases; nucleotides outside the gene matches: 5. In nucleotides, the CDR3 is TGCGCCAGCAGCTTGGAGGGGGCAGAGGGCAATCAGCCCCAGCATTTT. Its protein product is CASSLEGAEGNQPQHF.

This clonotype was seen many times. The CDR3 loop reads CASTRLGGANTEAFF. DNA for the CDR3: TGTGCCAGCACCCGGCTGGGAGGGGCAAACACTGAAGCTTTCTTT. The V call is TRBV7-2, the J call TRBJ1-1; maybe TRBD1 (5 bases). Germline CDR1 and CDR2: SGHTA and FQGNSA. Trimming cost V 7 bases and J 2 bases, with 17 bases left between them. This CDR3 has 15 amino acids.

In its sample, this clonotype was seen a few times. CDR3 sequence: CASNGQGHYEQYF. The CDR3 coding sequence is TGTGCCAGTAACGGACAGGGGCACTACGAGCAGTACTTC. J is TRBJ2-7 and V is TRBV6-2 or TRBV6-3; 9 nucleotides align to TRBD1. Trimming took 9 bases from V and 3 from J; bases not matched to a gene: 6. This CDR3 has 13 residues. The germline V gene encodes CDR1 MNHEY and CDR2 SVGEGT.

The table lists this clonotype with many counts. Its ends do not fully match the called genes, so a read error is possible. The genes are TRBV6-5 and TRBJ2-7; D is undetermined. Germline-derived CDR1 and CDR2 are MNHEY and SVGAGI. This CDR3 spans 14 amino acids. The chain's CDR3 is CASSYSTGGYEQYF. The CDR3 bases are TGTGCCAGCAGCTACTCGACCGGCGGCTACGAGCAGTACTTC.

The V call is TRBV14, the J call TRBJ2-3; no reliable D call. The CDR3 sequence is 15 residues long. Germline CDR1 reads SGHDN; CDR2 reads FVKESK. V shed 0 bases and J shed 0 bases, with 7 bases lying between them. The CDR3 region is CASSQDWVSTDTQYF. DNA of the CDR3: TGTGCCAGCAGCCAAGATTGGGTTAGCACAGATACGCAGTATTTT.

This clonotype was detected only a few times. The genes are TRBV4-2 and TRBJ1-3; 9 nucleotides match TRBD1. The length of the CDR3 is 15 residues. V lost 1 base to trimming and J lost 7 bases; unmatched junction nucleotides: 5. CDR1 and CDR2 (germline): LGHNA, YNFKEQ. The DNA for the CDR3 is TGTGCCAGCAGCCAAGGGACAGGGGATTCGAACACCATATATTTT. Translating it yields CASSQGTGDSNTIYF.

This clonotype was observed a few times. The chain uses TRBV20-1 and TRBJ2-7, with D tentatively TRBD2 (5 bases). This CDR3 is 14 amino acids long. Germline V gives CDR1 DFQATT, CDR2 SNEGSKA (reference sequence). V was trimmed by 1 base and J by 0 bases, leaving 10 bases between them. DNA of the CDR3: TGCAGTGCTAGAGGCGGGCCGGGCTCCTACGAGCAGTACTTC. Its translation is CSARGGPGSYEQYF.

The CDR3 spells CASTRGASTDTQYF. CDR3 in DNA: TGTGCCAGCACCCGCGGGGCGAGCACAGATACGCAGTATTTT. The rearrangement uses TRBV2 and TRBJ2-3; maybe TRBD2 (6 bases). The CDR3 contains 14 residues. V gave up 7 bases and J gave up 0 bases, with 11 bases separating them. From germline, CDR1 is SNHLY and CDR2 FYNNEI.

CDR3 DNA: TGCAGCACGGGGGGACCGAACACCGGGGAGCTGTTTTTT. Protein sequence: CSTGGPNTGELFF. The chain joins TRBV29-1 to TRBJ2-2, with 7 bases identical to TRBD2. Looked up from germline, CDR1 is SQVTM and CDR2 is ANQGSEA. Losses at the gene ends were 8 bases for V and 0 bases for J; bases not matched to a gene: 3. The length of the CDR3 is 13 residues.

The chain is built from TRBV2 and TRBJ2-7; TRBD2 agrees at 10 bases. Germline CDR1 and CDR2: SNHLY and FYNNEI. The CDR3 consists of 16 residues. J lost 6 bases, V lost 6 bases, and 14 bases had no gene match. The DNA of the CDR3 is TGTGCCAGCAGGCCCGGGACTAGCGCTTACTCGGGCGAGCAGTACTTC. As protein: CASRPGTSAYSGEQYF.

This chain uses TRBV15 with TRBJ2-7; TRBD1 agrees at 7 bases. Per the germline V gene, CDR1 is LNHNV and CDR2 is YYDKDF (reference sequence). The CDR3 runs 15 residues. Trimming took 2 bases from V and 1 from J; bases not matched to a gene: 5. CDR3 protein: CATSRTWDRSYEQYF. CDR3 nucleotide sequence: TGTGCCACCAGCAGAACCTGGGACAGATCCTACGAGCAGTACTTC. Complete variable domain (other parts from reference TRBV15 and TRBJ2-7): DAMVIQNPRYQVTQFGKPVTLSCSQTLNHNVMYWYQQKSSQAPKLLFHYYDKDFNNEADTPDNFQSRRPNTSFCFLDIRSPGLGDTAMYLCATSRTWDRSYEQYFGPGTRLTVT.

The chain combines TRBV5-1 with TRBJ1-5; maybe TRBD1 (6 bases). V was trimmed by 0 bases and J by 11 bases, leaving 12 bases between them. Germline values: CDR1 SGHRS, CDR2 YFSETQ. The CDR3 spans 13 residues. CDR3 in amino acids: CASSLDSEGAQHF. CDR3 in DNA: TGCGCCAGCAGCTTGGATAGTGAGGGGGCCCAGCATTTT.

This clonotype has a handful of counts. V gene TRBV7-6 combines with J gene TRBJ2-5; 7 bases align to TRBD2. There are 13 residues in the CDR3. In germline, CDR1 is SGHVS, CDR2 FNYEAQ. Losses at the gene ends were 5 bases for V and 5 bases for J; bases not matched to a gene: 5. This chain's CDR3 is CASSAGLQETQYF. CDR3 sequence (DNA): TGTGCCAGCAGCGCGGGACTACAGGAGACCCAGTACTTC.

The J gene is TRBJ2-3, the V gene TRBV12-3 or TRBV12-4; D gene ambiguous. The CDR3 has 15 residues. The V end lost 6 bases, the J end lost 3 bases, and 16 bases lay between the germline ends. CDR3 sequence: CASRTIDDITDTQYF. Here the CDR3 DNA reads TGTGCCAGCAGAACGATAGACGATATAACAGATACGCAGTATTTT.

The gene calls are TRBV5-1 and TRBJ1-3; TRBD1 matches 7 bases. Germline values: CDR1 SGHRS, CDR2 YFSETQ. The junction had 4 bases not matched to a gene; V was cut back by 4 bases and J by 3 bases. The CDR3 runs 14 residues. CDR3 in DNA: TGCGCCAGCAGCGTCGACAGGGTTGGAAACACCATATATTTT. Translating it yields CASSVDRVGNTIYF.

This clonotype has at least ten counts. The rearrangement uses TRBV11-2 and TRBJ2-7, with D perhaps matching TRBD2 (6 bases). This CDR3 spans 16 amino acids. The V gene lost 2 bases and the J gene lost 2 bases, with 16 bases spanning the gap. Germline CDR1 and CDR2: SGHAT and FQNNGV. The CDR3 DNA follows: TGTGCCAGCAGCTTATTCTTCGGGGGTTCAACCTACGAGCAGTACTTC. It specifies CASSLFFGGSTYEQYF.

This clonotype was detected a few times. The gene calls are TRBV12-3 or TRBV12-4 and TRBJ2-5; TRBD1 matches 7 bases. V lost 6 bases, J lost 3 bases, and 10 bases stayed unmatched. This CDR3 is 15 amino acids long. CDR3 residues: CASSNARTGEETQYF. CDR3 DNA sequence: TGTGCCAGCAGCAACGCCAGGACAGGCGAAGAGACCCAGTACTTC.

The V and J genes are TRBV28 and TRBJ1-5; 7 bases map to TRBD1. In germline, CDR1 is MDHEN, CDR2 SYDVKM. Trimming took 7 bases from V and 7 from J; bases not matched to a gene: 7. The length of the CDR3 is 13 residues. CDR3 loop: CASIDRVSQPQHF. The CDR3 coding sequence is TGTGCCAGCATCGACAGGGTGAGCCAGCCCCAGCATTTT.

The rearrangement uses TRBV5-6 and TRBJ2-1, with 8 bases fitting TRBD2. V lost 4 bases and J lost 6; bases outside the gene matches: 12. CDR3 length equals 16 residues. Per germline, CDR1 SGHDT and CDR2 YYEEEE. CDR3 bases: TGTGCCAGCAGCCGGCCGGGACTAGATAGGGGCAATGAGCAGTTCTTC. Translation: CASSRPGLDRGNEQFF.

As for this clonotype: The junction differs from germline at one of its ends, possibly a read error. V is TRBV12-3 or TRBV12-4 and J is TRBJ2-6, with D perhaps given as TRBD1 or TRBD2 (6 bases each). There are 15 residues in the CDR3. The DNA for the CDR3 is TGTGCCAGCAGTTTGGGGGGCTCTGGGGCCAACGGCCTGACTTTC. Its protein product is CASSLGGSGANGLTF.

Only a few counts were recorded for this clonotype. CDR3 bases: TGCAGTGCTGGCTTTGGATCCGAGCAGTACTTC. Residues: CSAGFGSEQYF. The chain is built from TRBV20-1 and TRBJ2-7, with D hard to call. CDR1 is DFQATT and CDR2 is SNEGSKA in the germline V gene (reference sequence). The CDR3 runs 11 residues. V was clipped by 5 bases and J by 6 bases, with 11 bases between them.